The present TCR beta chain was sequenced within a study of T cell responses to AZD1222 COVID-19 vaccine. General study results and limits: The donor cohort was predominantly white British with a female majority, and clonal diversity may have been underestimated. Spike-specific TCR breadth and depth were elevated following two AZD1222 doses. CD4 TCRs covered the whole spike, strongest at regions 160-218 and 743-854.

Of note for this clone: As yet, its antigen is unknown.

Trimming removed 7 bases from V and 6 bases from J; junction bases left unmatched: 7. The CDR3 has 14 amino acids. Germline CDR1 and CDR2: MNHNY and SVGAGI (reference sequence). Clones were sequenced by immunoSEQ multiplex PCR, and TCRdb holds only the in-frame ones, with some missing. The sample lists around 190,000 clones, roughly 90% occurring once. This clonotype was sampled from an adult who received the AZD1222 COVID-19 vaccine. The sequencing used peripheral blood, collected 28 days after the second AZD1222 dose. The chain joins TRBV6-6 to TRBJ1-4, with 8 bases identical to TRBD1. CDR3 region: CASIKDRADEKLFF. The CDR3 nucleotides are TGTGCCAGCATCAAGGACAGGGCGGATGAAAAACTGTTTTTT.